This entry lists 13 T cell receptor beta chains sequenced from one sample in a study of early T cells in non-severe SARS-CoV-2 infection. Via MiXCR, TCRdb re-called the 5' RACE reads, giving one row per CDR3 protein. The sample contains over 50,000 distinct CDR3 sequences, about 8% of which appear only once. The material sequenced was whole blood, taken at baseline. The source of these receptors is an adult who was a healthcare worker with PCR-confirmed SARS-CoV-2 infection or an uninfected control (not recorded which).

This chain uses TRBV12-3 or TRBV12-4 with TRBJ2-3; D is uncertain. The CDR3 runs to 13 residues. V lost 6 bases and J 2 bases, leaving 9 bases between the germline ends. Written as DNA, the CDR3 is TGTGCCAGCAGCAGAGAAATCACAGATACGCAGTATTTT. Protein: CASSREITDTQYF.

The table lists this clonotype with many counts. This rearrangement joins TRBV29-1 to TRBJ1-1; D is unclear. Germline V gene data show CDR1 as SQVTM and CDR2 as ANQGSEA. This CDR3 has 13 amino acids. The germline V and J ends were trimmed by 6 bases and 1 base, with 12 bases remaining between them. The CDR3 protein is CSVLSAGNTEAFF. CDR3 sequence (DNA): TGCAGCGTCCTCTCTGCAGGGAACACTGAAGCTTTCTTT.

This clonotype was seen more than once but under ten times. The gene calls are TRBV9 and TRBJ2-2; 9 nucleotides agree with TRBD2. The CDR3 is 15 residues long. V was pared by 5 bases and J by 4 bases, with 6 bases of the junction left unmatched. CDR1 SGDLS and CDR2 YYNGEE come from the germline V gene. CDR3 DNA: TGTGCCAGCAGTGGCTGGCGGGAGGGCACCGGGGAGCTGTTTTTT. Its translation: CASSGWREGTGELFF.

This clonotype was seen only a few times. The gene calls are TRBV6-2 or TRBV6-3 and TRBJ2-1; D is possibly TRBD2 (7 bases). The CDR3 extends over 17 amino acids. The germline V gene encodes CDR1 MNHEY and CDR2 SVGEGT. V was cut by 3 bases and J by 2 bases, with 17 bases left in between. The CDR3 DNA is TGTGCCAGCAGTTATTACTATGGCGGGGGCACCTACAATGAGCAGTTCTTC. Protein product: CASSYYYGGGTYNEQFF.

The rearrangement links TRBV2 to TRBJ1-1; 8 bases fit TRBD1. The CDR3 is 13 amino acids. After removal of 5 bases from V and 7 bases from J, the junction contained 6 bases not matched to a gene. Germline V lookup: CDR1 SNHLY, CDR2 FYNNEI. DNA of the CDR3: TGTGCCAGCAGTATACAGGGGGGCGGTGAAGCTTTCTTT. Its translation: CASSIQGGGEAFF.

At least ten counts were recorded for this clonotype. The CDR3 here is CASSSLGQGETGELFF. The CDR3 DNA sequence: TGTGCCAGCAGTTCCCTAGGACAGGGCGAAACCGGGGAGCTGTTTTTT. V gene TRBV6-2 or TRBV6-3 combines with J gene TRBJ2-2; the match to TRBD1 covers 8 bases. This CDR3 comprises 16 residues. Losses at the gene ends were 4 bases for V and 5 bases for J; bases not matched to a gene: 9. Germline CDR1 MNHEY, CDR2 SVGEGT.

This clonotype was recorded at least ten times. This chain uses TRBV2 with TRBJ2-1; TRBD2 matches at 13 bases. Per the germline V gene, CDR1 is SNHLY and CDR2 is FYNNEI. CDR3 size: 17 residues. The trim removed 1 base at V and 10 bases at J, leaving 10 bases unmatched. The CDR3 bases are TGTGCCAGCAGTGAAGACACTAGCGGGAGGGGGTTGGTCGAGCAGTTCTTC. Residues: CASSEDTSGRGLVEQFF.

This clonotype was counted ten times or more. V is TRBV19 and J is TRBJ2-1, with 7 bases fitting TRBD1. V trimming: 6 bases; J trimming: 8 bases; junction bases outside the gene matches: 7. The germline V gene encodes CDR1 LNHDA and CDR2 SQIVND (reference sequence). The CDR3 is 13 amino acids. Here the CDR3 DNA reads TGTGCCAGTAGGACCCTAGGGGGCTATGAGCAGTTCTTC. This encodes CASRTLGGYEQFF. The full variable domain, rest sourced from reference TRBV19 and TRBJ2-1, is DGGITQSPKYLFRKEGQNVTLSCEQNLNHDAMYWYRQDPGQGLRLIYYSQIVNDFQKGDIAEGYSVSREKKESFPLTVTSAQKNPTAFYLCASRTLGGYEQFFGPGTRLTVL.

J is TRBJ2-3 and V is TRBV20-1; D is undetermined. V was trimmed by 3 bases and J by 2 bases, leaving 9 bases between them. This CDR3 has 13 amino acids. Germline V lookup: CDR1 DFQATT, CDR2 SNEGSKA (reference sequence). The CDR3 coding sequence is TGCAGTGCTAGGACGGCCGTCACAGATACGCAGTATTTT. It yields the protein CSARTAVTDTQYF.

This clonotype was seen many times. The chain joins TRBV12-3 or TRBV12-4 to TRBJ2-2, with TRBD1 identical over 7 bases. The CDR3 has 15 amino acids. V shed 3 bases and J 7 bases; nucleotides not matched to a gene: 8. The CDR3 sequence: CASSFRKGAGGELFF. CDR3 DNA sequence: TGTGCCAGCAGTTTCCGCAAGGGGGCTGGCGGGGAGCTGTTTTTT.

This clonotype came up a few times. The gene calls are TRBV18 and TRBJ1-1, with D possibly TRBD1 on 5 matching bases. This CDR3 has 15 amino acids. V was cut by 3 bases and J by 2 bases, with 13 bases left in between. The germline CDR1 and CDR2 sequences are KGHSH and LQKENI. The CDR3 DNA is TGTGCCAGCTCACCTGGAGCCGGGACTAACACTGAAGCTTTCTTT. Encoded protein: CASSPGAGTNTEAFF.

This clonotype was observed many times. The J gene is TRBJ2-7, the V gene TRBV7-9; 7 bases are shared with TRBD2. CDR3 size: 13 residues. Germline V gene data show CDR1 as SEHNR and CDR2 as FQNEAQ (reference sequence). V was clipped by 5 bases and J by 3 bases; unmatched bases: 4. CDR3 amino acids: CASSPRGVYEQYF. Written as DNA, the CDR3 is TGTGCCAGCAGCCCTCGGGGGGTCTACGAGCAGTACTTC.

The chain links TRBV20-1 to TRBJ2-7, with 10 bases lining up with TRBD1. J lost 5 bases, V lost 6 bases, and 10 bases had no gene match. The CDR3 runs 14 residues. Germline CDR1 and CDR2: DFQATT and SNEGSKA (reference sequence). CDR3 residues: CSAVPGQGFNEQYF. The CDR3 nucleotides are TGCAGTGCAGTACCGGGACAGGGGTTTAACGAGCAGTACTTC.